This TCR beta chain was sequenced in a study of Ad26.COV2.S vaccination and SARS-CoV-2 variants. Study-wide background: Ad26.COV2.S arm of COV1001 included the donor. Participants got Ad26.COV2.S intramuscularly, once or twice 56 days apart.

Treatment described: 15 to 20 received Ad26.COV2.S at low or high dose, single or two shots; 5 received placebo; per-sample allocation not given. Day 63 after the first vaccine or placebo injection was the time point for sampling. Ad26 vector vaccine expressed Wuhan-strain SARS-CoV-2 spike. Sequenced by immunoSEQ multiplex PCR; TCRdb stores in-frame clones only, minus some. The sample holds 350,000 to 500,000 clones, about 92% seen once. The clonotype originates from a person aged 18-65 years who received the Ad26.COV2.S COVID-19 vaccine or a placebo. Sequenced material: peripheral blood, taken in a trial of Ad26.COV2.S vaccine versus placebo.

The CDR3 loop reads CASRLGGAYNEQFF. CDR3 bases: TGTGCCAGTAGACTAGGTGGGGCTTACAATGAGCAGTTCTTC. V is TRBV19 and J is TRBJ2-1; D is tentatively TRBD1 or TRBD2 (5 bases each). The germline CDR1 and CDR2 sequences are LNHDA and SQIVND (reference sequence). This CDR3 has 14 residues. V lost 6 bases, J lost 4 bases, and 13 bases lay in between.